This T cell receptor beta chain was profiled in a study of T-cell memory formation after mild COVID-19. In its sample, this clonotype was seen a few times. Its specificity is unknown. The germline CDR1 and CDR2 sequences are DFQATT and SNEGSKA (reference sequence). Deletions cut 0 bases from V and 4 bases from J, with 18 bases between. The CDR3 length is 16 residues. 5'RACE primed at constant segments yielded TCR alpha and TCR beta cDNA libraries bearing sample barcodes and UMIs. Using its own MiXCR run on the 5' RACE reads, TCRdb lists one record per CDR3 protein. The repertoire holds 350,000 to 450,000 distinct CDR3 sequences, with 28% as singletons. Regarding the study as a whole: That cross-reactive memory joined was suggested by some responding clones appearing in pre-infection memory. CD4+ contracting clones were found mainly in CM and EM, and CD8+ ones in EMRA. Day 15 to 85 contractors were CD4/CD8 balanced; later expanders leaned CD4+.

This clonotype was obtained from an adult woman who had mild COVID-19 (a few samples of this study predate the infection). Cell type and time point are not known. The V gene is TRBV20-1, the J gene TRBJ1-2, with D unclear. The sample taken for sequencing was PBMCs or a T cell subset sorted from them (not recorded which). The CDR3 sequence is CSARDPATARAYGYTF. The DNA for the CDR3 is TGCAGTGCTAGAGATCCTGCAACTGCCAGAGCCTATGGCTACACCTTC.